The T cell receptor (beta chain) described here comes from a study of blood T cell repertoires in COVID-19. Across the whole study: T cells, B-cell-depleted T cells, or PBMCs supplied cDNA or gDNA.

Germline lookup yields CDR1 LGHDT and CDR2 YNNKEL (reference sequence). The CDR3 consists of 14 residues. The V and J ends lost 4 bases and 10 bases, in that order; junction bases with no gene match: 5. Original processing methods: How many nucleated cells were present was estimated from reference gene primer amplification. The protocol was immunoSEQ multiplex PCR, while the TCRdb copy is restricted to in-frame clones and leaves out a portion. V, J and clone size were drawn from that table, and D and trimming were deduced from the DNA. The data show 50,000 or so clones, about four fifths seen once. The rearrangement links TRBV3-1 (or the pseudogene TRBV3-2) to TRBJ1-6; 9 nucleotides agree with TRBD1. The specimen sequenced was peripheral blood. This sequence originates from a woman in her sixties or seventies with acute or convalescent COVID-19. CDR3 coding DNA: TGTGCCAGCAGCCTCGGGACAGGGTGGTCACCCCTCCACTTT. It specifies CASSLGTGWSPLHF.